These T cell receptor beta chains were read from a single sample in a study of T cells in localized non-small cell lung cancer. Produced via immunoSEQ multiplex PCR; TCRdb's table is partial and in-frame only. The repertoire holds over 25,000 clones, about 90% seen once, with under 6% in the top ten. Material: PBMCs, obtained before any cancer treatment. The origin of the receptors is a man aged 40 to 70 with stage II lung adenocarcinoma. The CDR3 runs from the conserved cysteine through the conserved F or W. The D gene is left open where the match is weak. The size entry is marked missing in some rows and otherwise reads once, few, many or a size class.

TRBV5-1,-,-,TRBJ2-1,TGCGCCAGCAGGCTGGGGTACAGGGCTGGGATTGGTGAGCAGTTCTTC,CASRLGYRAGIGEQFF
TRBV6-1,TRBD2,-,TRBJ2-3,TGTGCCAGCAGTGAGAACCGACTAGCGGGAAGCACAGATACGCAGTATTTT,CASSENRLAGSTDTQYF
TRBV9,-,few,TRBJ1-3,TGTGCCAGCAGCGTAGGGGCAGGGTGGGGAAACACCATATATTTT,CASSVGAGWGNTIYF
TRBV7-2,-,-,TRBJ2-5,TGTGCCAGCAGCCCACATGGGGCGGGACCCCAAGAGACCCAGTACTTC,CASSPHGAGPQETQYF
TRBV29-1,-,once,TRBJ2-2,TGCAGCGTTACCTTACTAGCAGGTGGCACCGGGGAGCTGTTTTTT,CSVTLLAGGTGELFF
TRBV11-2,-,-,TRBJ2-3,TGTGCCAGCAGCTTAAATAGCGGTAGCACAGATACGCAGTATTTT,CASSLNSGSTDTQYF
TRBV5-1,TRBD1,-,TRBJ1-6,TGCGCCAGCAGCCCGGGGACAGGGTGGAATTCACCCCTCCACTTT,CASSPGTGWNSPLHF
TRBV7-2,TRBD1,-,TRBJ2-5,TGTGCCAGCAGCTTGGGGACAGGCGAGACCCAGTACTTC,CASSLGTGETQYF
TRBV2,-,-,TRBJ1-3,TGTGCCAGCCTAAATTCTAGGGACGGCGACACCATATATTTT,CASLNSRDGDTIYF
TRBV7-2,-,-,TRBJ2-3,TGTGCCAGCAGCTTAGGACTAGGCACAGATACGCAGTATTTT,CASSLGLGTDTQYF
TRBV6-6,TRBD2,-,TRBJ2-3,TGTGCCATTAGCGGGACAACAGATACGCAGTATTTT,CAISGTTDTQYF
TRBV27,TRBD1,-,TRBJ2-7,TGTGCCAGCAGTCACAGGGGGCAGTGGTACGAGCAGTACTTC,CASSHRGQWYEQYF
TRBV19,-,-,TRBJ2-1,TGTGCCAGTAGTCACACATCGAGGGCCTCACGGGACAATGAGCAGTTCTTC,CASSHTSRASRDNEQFF
TRBV5-6,-,-,TRBJ2-7,TGTGCCAGCAGCTCAGGAGGAGGGGTGACCGGCGAGCAGTACTTC,CASSSGGGVTGEQYF
TRBV7-2,TRBD2,-,TRBJ2-1,TGTGCCAGCAGCTCTGGGACTAGCGTAGACAATGAGCAGTTCTTC,CASSSGTSVDNEQFF
TRBV10-3,TRBD1,-,TRBJ1-1,TGTGCCATCAGTGCGGAACAGGGGCACACTGAAGCTTTCTTT,CAISAEQGHTEAFF
TRBV27,-,-,TRBJ2-5,TGTGCCAGCAGTTTAAGTGACATCTCGCCCCAGTACTTC,CASSLSDISPQYF
TRBV27,-,-,TRBJ1-5,TGTGCCAGCCGGGCTTATAGCAATCAGCCCCAGCATTTT,CASRAYSNQPQHF
TRBV7-3,-,-,TRBJ2-7,TGTGCCAGCAGCTACGTCCACAGGGACTACGAGCAGTACTTC,CASSYVHRDYEQYF
TRBV5-1,TRBD1,-,TRBJ2-6,TGCGCCAGCAGATGGACAGGGACTGGGGCCAACGTCCTGACTTTC,CASRWTGTGANVLTF
TRBV6-6,-,-,TRBJ2-7,TGTGCCAGCAGTTACGAGGGAGGACCCTACGAGCAGTACTTC,CASSYEGGPYEQYF
TRBV30,-,-,TRBJ2-5,TGTGCCTGGAGTCGCGGGAAAGAGACCCAGTACTTC,CAWSRGKETQYF
TRBV27,TRBD1,-,TRBJ2-7,TGTGCCAGCAGTTTATCGGGATGGACAGGGGGCGTGGGTGAGCAGTACTTC,CASSLSGWTGGVGEQYF
TRBV28,-,-,TRBJ2-5,TGTGCCAGCAGCCTAGGGGGCCAAGAGACCCAGTACTTC,CASSLGGQETQYF
TRBV27,-,-,TRBJ1-5,TGTGCCAGCAGTTTAGGACGGCTTAGCAATCAGCCCCAGCATTTT,CASSLGRLSNQPQHF
TRBV2,TRBD2,-,TRBJ2-5,TGTGCCAGCAGTGGGCTAGCGGGGGAGAAGGAGACCCAGTACTTC,CASSGLAGEKETQYF
TRBV9,-,-,TRBJ2-7,TGTGCCAGCAGCGTAGAGGCGGCTTCTTACGAGCAGTACTTC,CASSVEAASYEQYF
TRBV7-9,-,-,TRBJ2-7,TGTGCCAGCAGCTTAACCTGGAACGAGGAGCAGTACTTC,CASSLTWNEEQYF
TRBV28,-,-,TRBJ1-1,TGTGCCAGCACCTCGACAGGTCTTCCGAACACTGAAGCTTTCTTT,CASTSTGLPNTEAFF
TRBV6-1,TRBD1,-,TRBJ2-7,TGTGCCAGCAGGCCCGGGACAGGGAACTACGAGCAGTACTTC,CASRPGTGNYEQYF
TRBV7-8,TRBD1,-,TRBJ2-1,TGTGCCAGCAGCTCGGACAGGACCAATGAGCAGTTCTTC,CASSSDRTNEQFF
TRBV6-5,-,-,TRBJ2-7,TGTGCCAGCAGTTACTCGTCCGAGCAGTACTTC,CASSYSSEQYF
TRBV19,-,-,TRBJ2-1,TGTGCCAGTAGTTCCACCCGGTCGAAGGGCGGGGAGCAGTTCTTC,CASSSTRSKGGEQFF
TRBV27,-,-,TRBJ1-1,TGTGCCAGCAGTTCCGTCGGTACTGAAGCTTTCTTT,CASSSVGTEAFF
TRBV9,-,-,TRBJ2-6,TGTGCCAGCAGCGTACAGAGGGGGTCTGGGGCCAACGTCCTGACTTTC,CASSVQRGSGANVLTF
TRBV4-1,-,-,TRBJ1-4,TGCGCCAGCAGCCAGCCCGGACAAGGAGGTGAAAAACTGTTTTTT,CASSQPGQGGEKLFF